These 11 T cell receptor beta chains were all obtained from the same sample, sequenced in a study of Ad26.COV2.S vaccination and SARS-CoV-2 variants. This table comes from immunoSEQ multiplex PCR, and its TCRdb copy is limited to in-frame clones, with some not included. Of about 400,000 clones in the sample, 85% to 90% are singletons; the top ten hold roughly 4%. Treatment defined: around 19 received Ad26.COV2.S at low or high dose, single or two shots; 5 received placebo; per-sample allocation not given. At day 63 after the first vaccine or placebo injection, samples were drawn. Specimen: peripheral blood, collected in a trial of Ad26.COV2.S vaccine versus placebo. These receptors all stem from a person between 18 and 65 years old who received the Ad26.COV2.S COVID-19 vaccine or a placebo.

The chain combines TRBV30 with TRBJ2-6; the D is unclear. The germline gives CDR1 GTSNPN, CDR2 SVGIG (reference sequence). This CDR3 is built from 13 residues. Trimming left V 0 bases short and J 3 bases short, with 3 bases between. CDR3 bases: TGTGCCTGGAGTGTGGGTGGGGCCAACGTCCTGACTTTC. As protein: CAWSVGGANVLTF.

This clone was counted a few times. The chain combines TRBV25-1 with TRBJ2-5, with 10 nucleotides matching TRBD1. CDR3 length: 15 residues. CDR1 MGHDK and CDR2 SYGVNS come from the germline V gene. J gave up 3 bases and V 2 bases, and 3 bases lay outside the gene matches. Written as DNA, the CDR3 is TGTGCCAGCAGTGAAAGAGGGACAGGGGAAGAGACCCAGTACTTC. Translation: CASSERGTGEETQYF.

Comment on this clone: The sample has other DNA sequences that encode this CDR3 too. This rearrangement joins TRBV29-1 to TRBJ2-1, with 9 bases identical to TRBD1. Germline CDR1 is SQVTM and CDR2 is ANQGSEA. The CDR3 runs 11 residues. The trim removed 7 bases at V and 7 bases at J, leaving 2 bases unmatched. CDR3 nucleotide sequence: TGCAGCGCAGACAGGGGGAATGAGCAGTTCTTC. Its protein is CSADRGNEQFF.

DNA for the CDR3: TGTGCCAGCCATCCGGGACAGGGTGGTGGCTACACCTTC. Translated, it gives CASHPGQGGGYTF. The chain joins TRBV6-6 to TRBJ1-2; the match to TRBD1 covers 9 bases. Germline CDR1 is MNHNY and CDR2 is SVGAGI (reference sequence). CDR3 length: 13 amino acids. Trimming at V came to 8 bases and at J to 7 bases, leaving 8 bases not matched to a gene.

The count of this clone is one. The chain employs TRBV10-3 and TRBJ1-1; D perhaps matches TRBD1 (5 bases). This CDR3 has 17 residues. V shed 6 bases and J shed 0 bases, with 20 bases lying between them. CDR1 is ENHRY, CDR2 SYGVKD, per germline. The CDR3 here is CAIRANYRDRLNTEAFF. The CDR3 DNA sequence: TGTGCCATCAGGGCGAATTATAGGGACCGCTTGAACACTGAAGCTTTCTTT.

J is TRBJ2-7 and V is TRBV6-5; 8 nucleotides line up with TRBD1. Germline CDR1 MNHEY, CDR2 SVGAGI. The V gene end was trimmed by 7 bases and the J gene end by 0 bases; junction bases not matched to a gene: 8. This CDR3 is 15 amino acids long. The CDR3, as DNA: TGTGCCAGCAAAACGGACAGGGTCTCCTCCTACGAGCAGTACTTC. Amino acid sequence: CASKTDRVSSYEQYF.

The rearrangement joins TRBV30 to TRBJ2-1; the D is unclear. The CDR3 loop spans 11 amino acids. V lost 4 bases and J 10 bases, leaving 11 bases between the germline ends. Per the germline V gene, CDR1 is GTSNPN and CDR2 is SVGIG (reference sequence). The CDR3 DNA sequence: TGTGCCTGGATGCAGGCCGCGGAGCAGTTCTTC. Its translation is CAWMQAAEQFF.

V usage is TRBV29-1 and J usage is TRBJ1-2; TRBD1 is a possible D gene (5 bases). The CDR3 consists of 17 residues. Germline V CDR1 and CDR2: SQVTM, ANQGSEA. Trimming pared 6 bases from V and 0 bases from J, leaving 23 bases between. The CDR3 region is CSVVVAGGGSANYGYTF. The CDR3 DNA reads TGCAGCGTCGTCGTTGCGGGGGGAGGGTCTGCTAACTATGGCTACACCTTC. Based on the CDR3 plus reference TRBV29-1 and TRBJ1-2, the full variable domain is SAVISQKPSRDICQRGTSLTIQCQVDSQVTMMFWYRQQPGQSLTLIATANQGSEATYESGFVIDKFPISRPNLTFSTLTVSNMSPEDSSIYLCSVVVAGGGSANYGYTFGSGTRLTVV.

The V gene is TRBV6-2 or TRBV6-3, the J gene TRBJ2-3, with 8 bases lining up with TRBD2. The CDR3 loop spans 15 amino acids. V was pared by 6 bases and J by 0 bases, with 5 bases of the junction left unmatched. The germline V gene has CDR1 MNHEY and CDR2 SVGEGT. CDR3 residues: CASSPRGGSTDTQYF. CDR3 DNA sequence: TGTGCCAGCAGCCCCCGGGGGGGTAGCACAGATACGCAGTATTTT.

This clone appeared once. The chain couples TRBV28 to TRBJ2-3; TRBD2 matches at 13 bases. Germline V gene sequence: CDR1 MDHEN, CDR2 SYDVKM. This CDR3 comprises 15 residues. The V and J ends lost 3 bases and 6 bases, in that order; junction bases with no gene match: 3. The CDR3 DNA sequence: TGTGCCAGCAGTTTCGGACTAGCGGGGGTGGATACGCAGTATTTT. Protein sequence: CASSFGLAGVDTQYF.

The chain's CDR3 is CAISDLATSGGQQFF. The CDR3 DNA follows: TGTGCCATCAGTGACCTCGCCACTAGCGGGGGACAGCAGTTCTTC. V gene TRBV10-3 combines with J gene TRBJ2-1, with TRBD2 matching 11 bases. Trimming removed 3 bases from V and 11 bases from J; junction bases left unmatched: 9. Germline CDR1 is ENHRY and CDR2 is SYGVKD. CDR3 length: 15 amino acids.